The entry below describes one TCR beta chain. The specificity of this receptor is unknown. Nothing much larger sits one base from this clone, and base qualities are not available. Taken with the paper, the label for time point translates to: week 47, end of study. A 20-mer mutant IDH1 peptide at 300 micrograms in Montanide made up each vaccine dose, which was injected subcutaneously together with topical imiquimod. Patients were given eight vaccinations, in weeks 1, 3, 5, 7, 11, 15, 19 and 23, which matched visits V03 through V10. The donors had newly diagnosed IDH1-mutant astrocytomas of WHO grade 3 or 4 that showed loss of nuclear ATRX. The samples were drawn from NOA16, a multicentre, single-arm, open-label phase I trial in Germany that tested a mutant IDH1 peptide vaccine in humans for the first time. Genomic DNA for TCRB sequencing was isolated from EDTA blood with the DNeasy Blood and Tissue Kit.

This entry is derived from a study of a mutant IDH1 vaccine in newly diagnosed glioma (dated by TCRdb to 2020 to 2023). Turning to the overall study: Vaccination was initiated 4-6 weeks after radiotherapy alone, or concurrently with temozolomide cycles in the chemotherapy-containing groups. Of the 25 to 35 patients who were treated, about 62% were male and roughly 38% were female, and the mean age was around 40 years. Before enrollment, patients had received standard therapy of radiotherapy alone, temozolomide alone, or radiochemotherapy with temozolomide; most received the combination. Visit V12 was the week-35 safety follow-up and visit V13 was the week-47 end of study. Peripheral blood was drawn at six visits: V03 (baseline), V05, V07, V10, V12 and V13. Longitudinal TCRB deep sequencing was performed for some 25 treated patients wherever samples were available for exploratory analyses. The investigation overall reported the following: Changes in the top peripheral T cell clonotypes picked up by TCRB sequencing did not appear to be linked to pseudoprogression. Immune responses induced by the vaccine were seen in over 90% of patients across multiple MHC alleles. According to the authors, sample limitations meant that analyses of patient blood samples could not be reproduced. Selection of PBMC samples for TCRB deep sequencing was based on availability.

The library was generated by the immunoSEQ multiplex PCR assay. The hsTCRB Kit was used according to the manufacturer's protocol to amplify rearranged TCR beta chain sequences. TCRB libraries were sequenced on an Illumina MiSeq. In the authors' own workflow: The proprietary platform of the kit vendor was used for demultiplexing, trimming and gene mapping. This is the immuneACCESS table as TCRdb keeps it, with only in-frame sequences that have V and J called. A part of the clones is gone; compared with another copy, unresolved V genes explain less than half, and the rest is unexplained. V, J and clone size were drawn from that table, and D and trimming were deduced from the DNA. This sample holds approximately 31,000 clones; about 80% were observed only once. The ten largest clones take up about 30% of the sample. CDR3 length: 16 amino acids, cysteine to phenylalanine. The CDR3 DNA has 48 bases and is translated from base 1. From V the trimming removes 2 bases and from J it removes 8 bases, while the gene matches leave 9 bases of the junction unaccounted for. The CDR1 and CDR2 encoded by the germline V gene (reference sequence) are MNHNY and SVGAGI.

This sequence originates from a man in his thirties or forties with glioma. The sequence joins TRBV6-6 to TRBJ2-1; the junction holds 10 bases that match TRBD2. Here the sequenced sample was PBMCs, taken from a glioma patient whose treatment included an IDH1 peptide vaccine. The sequenced DNA is TGTGCCAGCAGTTACGCAAGCAGCGGGAGGGCCCATGAGCAGTTCTTC. Translated, it gives CASSYASSGRAHEQFF.